This paragraph reports one T cell receptor beta chain. Its matching antigen is unknown. This CDR3 comprises 14 residues. Germline V gives CDR1 LGHDT, CDR2 YNNKEL (reference sequence). V dropped 1 base and J dropped 6 bases, with 10 bases sitting between them. Second-dose intervals of approximately 4 or approximately 12 weeks were pooled. These data originate in a study of T cell responses to AZD1222 COVID-19 vaccine. Whole-study results and caveats: The number of AZD1222 recipients seropositive at baseline was only 5 to 7. Donors in the cohort were predominantly white British and more often female, and clonal diversity was possibly underestimated.

Data came from immunoSEQ multiplex PCR; TCRdb stores just in-frame clones and leaves some out. In the table there are over 130,000 clones, under 90% of which are singletons. This TCR came from an adult who received the AZD1222 COVID-19 vaccine. The rearrangement links TRBV3-1 (or the pseudogene TRBV3-2) to TRBJ1-5; tentative D call: TRBD1 (6 bases). The sample here was peripheral blood, taken 28 days after the second AZD1222 dose. The CDR3 sequence: CASSQGTVTQPQHF. The CDR3 region has the DNA TGTGCCAGCAGCCAAGGGACAGTCACTCAGCCCCAGCATTTT.